This TCR beta chain is drawn from a study of blood T cell repertoires in COVID-19. Overall study: Whether acute or convalescent, the COVID-19 samples came from the United States, Italy and Spain. T cells, B-cell-depleted T cells, or PBMCs provided the cDNA or gDNA that served as material.

The repertoire was sequenced with immunoSEQ multiplex PCR; TCRdb's copy has only in-frame clones and lacks some. This table holds about 210,000 clones, about 91% found once. Participants were aged about 18 to 89 years from about 25 US areas. Participants reported their clinical history, and cohort assignment relied on those reports. Per germline, CDR1 ENHRY and CDR2 SYGVKD. This CDR3 contains 17 residues. The V segment lost 5 bases and the J segment 4 bases; nucleotides outside the gene matches: 14. The receptor was derived from a woman between 40 and 55 years old with acute COVID-19. The sequenced sample was PBMCs or T cells enriched from blood (not recorded which). The chain couples TRBV10-3 to TRBJ1-2, with 9 bases identical to TRBD1. The CDR3 DNA sequence: TGTGCCATCAGTCCTCGGCCTCAAACAGGGGGCTTCTATGGCTACACCTTC. Amino acid sequence: CAISPRPQTGGFYGYTF.